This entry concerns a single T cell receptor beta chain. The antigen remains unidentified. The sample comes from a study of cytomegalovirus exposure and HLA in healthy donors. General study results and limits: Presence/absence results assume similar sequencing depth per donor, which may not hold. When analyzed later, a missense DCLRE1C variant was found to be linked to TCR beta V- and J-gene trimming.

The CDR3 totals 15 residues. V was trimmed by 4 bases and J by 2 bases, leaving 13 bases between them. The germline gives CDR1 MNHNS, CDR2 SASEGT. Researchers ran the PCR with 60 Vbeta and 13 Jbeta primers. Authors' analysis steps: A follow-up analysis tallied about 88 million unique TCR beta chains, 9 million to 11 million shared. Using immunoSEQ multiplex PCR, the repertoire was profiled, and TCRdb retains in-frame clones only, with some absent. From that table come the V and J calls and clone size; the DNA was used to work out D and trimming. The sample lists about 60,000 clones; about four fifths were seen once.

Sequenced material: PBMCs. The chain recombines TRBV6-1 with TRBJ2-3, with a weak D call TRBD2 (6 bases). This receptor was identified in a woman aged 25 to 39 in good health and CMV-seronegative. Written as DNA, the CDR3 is TGTGCCAGCAGTGTGGCGGGGTACCACACAGATACGCAGTATTTT. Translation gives CASSVAGYHTDTQYF.